The present T cell receptor (beta chain) was sequenced within a study of blood T cell repertoires in COVID-19. Study context: The origin of the acute and convalescent COVID-19 samples was the United States, Italy and Spain.

The CDR3 runs to 15 residues. Germline V gives CDR1 SEHNR, CDR2 FQNEAQ (reference sequence). V shed 5 bases and J shed 0 bases, with 11 bases lying between them. In the original workflow: For nucleated cells, counts were estimated from reference gene primer amplification. Assay used: immunoSEQ multiplex PCR; TCRdb lists only in-frame clones, some missing. The DNA was the basis for D and trimming; V, J and clone size are from that table. The sample consists of 200,000 to 250,000 clones, roughly 82% of them appearing once. This clone has a handful of counts. The gene calls are TRBV7-9 and TRBJ1-3; D uncertain. The source material was peripheral blood. This TCR was sampled from a woman aged 40 to 50 who had recovered from COVID-19. The CDR3 sequence: CASSVGGSSGNTIYF. DNA for the CDR3: TGTGCCAGCAGCGTCGGAGGGAGCTCTGGAAACACCATATATTTT.